This T cell receptor beta chain was identified during a study of Ad26.COV2.S vaccination and SARS-CoV-2 variants. Study-wide background: Doses of Ad26.COV2.S were injected into muscle once or twice, 56 days apart. Study-wide results and limits: Reported findings describe substantial breadth in spike-specific CD8+ and CD4+ T cell responses following vaccination. The placebo group had lower spike-specific TCR breadth than the vaccine recipients did.

Only in-frame clones appear in the TCRdb table, and some are missing; sequencing was by immunoSEQ multiplex PCR. The profile shows around 450,000 clones, 80% to 95% of them singletons. The CDR3 is 14 residues long. Germline CDR1 SGHDN, CDR2 FVKESK. V shed 3 bases and J shed 1 base, with 10 bases lying between them. This clone was recorded a few times. Its antigen is not known. Treatment in this sample: approximately 18 received Ad26.COV2.S at low or high dose, single or two shots; about 5 received placebo; per-sample allocation not given. The study sampled participants on day 63 after the first vaccine or placebo injection. This person who donated was an adult of 18-55 years in Boston.

Sequenced here: peripheral blood, sampled in a trial of Ad26.COV2.S vaccine versus placebo. The sequence came from a person aged 18-65 years who received the Ad26.COV2.S COVID-19 vaccine or a placebo. This rearrangement joins TRBV14 to TRBJ2-7, with D possibly TRBD1 on 6 matching bases. CDR3 in DNA: TGTGCCAGCAGCCATCAGGGGAATTCCTACGAGCAGTACTTC. Translation: CASSHQGNSYEQYF.